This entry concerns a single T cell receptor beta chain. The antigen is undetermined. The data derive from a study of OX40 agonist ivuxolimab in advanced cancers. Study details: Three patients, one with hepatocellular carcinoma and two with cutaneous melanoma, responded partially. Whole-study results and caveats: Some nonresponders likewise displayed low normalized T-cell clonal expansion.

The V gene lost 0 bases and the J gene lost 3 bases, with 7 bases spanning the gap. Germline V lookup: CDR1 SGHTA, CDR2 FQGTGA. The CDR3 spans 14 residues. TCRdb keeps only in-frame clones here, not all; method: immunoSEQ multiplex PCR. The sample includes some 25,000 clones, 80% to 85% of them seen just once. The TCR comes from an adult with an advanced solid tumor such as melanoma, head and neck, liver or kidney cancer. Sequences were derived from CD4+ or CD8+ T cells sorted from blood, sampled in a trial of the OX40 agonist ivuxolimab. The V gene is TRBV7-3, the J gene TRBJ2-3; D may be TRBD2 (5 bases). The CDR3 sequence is CASSLTGSTDTQYF. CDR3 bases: TGTGCCAGCAGCTTAACGGGGAGTACAGATACGCAGTATTTT.